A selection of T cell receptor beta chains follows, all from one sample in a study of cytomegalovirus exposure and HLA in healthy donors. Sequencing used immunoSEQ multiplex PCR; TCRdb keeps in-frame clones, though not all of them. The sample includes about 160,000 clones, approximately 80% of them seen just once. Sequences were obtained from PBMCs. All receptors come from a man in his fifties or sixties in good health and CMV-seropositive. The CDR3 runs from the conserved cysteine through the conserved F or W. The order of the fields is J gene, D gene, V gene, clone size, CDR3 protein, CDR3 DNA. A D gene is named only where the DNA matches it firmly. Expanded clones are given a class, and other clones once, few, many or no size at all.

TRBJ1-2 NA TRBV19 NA CASSISPGRVYGYTF TGTGCCAGTAGTATTAGTCCAGGCCGCGTCTATGGCTACACCTTC
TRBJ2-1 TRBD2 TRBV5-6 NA CASSALAGSEQFF TGTGCCAGCAGCGCACTAGCGGGGTCTGAGCAGTTCTTC
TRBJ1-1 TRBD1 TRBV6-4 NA CASSQRQGASEAFF TGTGCCAGCAGCCAGCGGCAGGGGGCCTCTGAAGCTTTCTTT
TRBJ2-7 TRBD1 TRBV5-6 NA CASSSPGQGFHEQYF TGTGCCAGCAGCTCCCCGGGACAGGGGTTCCACGAGCAGTACTTC
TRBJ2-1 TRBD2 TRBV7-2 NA CASSSTSGGISYNEQFF TGTGCCAGCAGCTCAACCTCGGGGGGGATCTCCTACAATGAGCAGTTCTTC
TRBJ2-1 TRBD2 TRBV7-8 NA CASSPSTSGGSDYNEQFF TGTGCCAGCAGCCCATCGACTAGCGGGGGATCTGACTACAATGAGCAGTTCTTC
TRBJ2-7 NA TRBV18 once CASSPNSPSDEQYF TGTGCCAGCTCACCTAACAGCCCCTCCGACGAGCAGTACTTC
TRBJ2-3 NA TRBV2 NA CASGTVSTDTQYF TGTGCGTCCGGAACAGTCAGCACAGATACGCAGTATTTT
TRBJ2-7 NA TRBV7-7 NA CASSLSPQGTACEQYF TGTGCTAGCAGCTTATCCCCACAGGGAACGGCCTGCGAGCAGTACTTC
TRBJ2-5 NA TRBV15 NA CATSRDRGAQETQYF TGTGCCACCAGCAGAGATCGGGGGGCCCAAGAGACCCAGTACTTC
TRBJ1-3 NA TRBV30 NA CAWNGGLGNTIYF TGTGCCTGGAACGGAGGGCTCGGAAACACCATATATTTT
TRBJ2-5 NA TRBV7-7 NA CASSLDYGDETQYF TGTGCCAGCAGCCTGGACTACGGGGACGAGACCCAGTACTTC
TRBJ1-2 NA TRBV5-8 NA CASSFLSRTSRYGYTF TGTGCCAGCAGCTTCTTGAGCAGGACTTCTCGGTATGGCTACACCTTC
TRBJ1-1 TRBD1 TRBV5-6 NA CASSLLGQGETEAFF TGTGCCAGCAGCTTACTGGGACAGGGAGAAACTGAAGCTTTCTTT
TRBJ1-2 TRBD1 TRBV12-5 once CASVRTGALLVNYGYTF TGTGCTAGTGTTCGGACAGGCGCCCTGTTGGTCAACTATGGCTACACCTTC
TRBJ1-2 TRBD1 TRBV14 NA CASSQDRLRQGAGGYTF TGTGCCAGCAGCCAAGACCGCTTGAGACAGGGGGCTGGTGGCTACACCTTC
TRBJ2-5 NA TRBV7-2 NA CASSLAQVPETQYF TGTGCCAGCAGCTTAGCGCAGGTGCCAGAGACCCAGTACTTC
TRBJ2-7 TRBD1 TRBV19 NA CASSYGQGDYEQYF TGTGCCAGTAGCTACGGACAGGGGGACTACGAGCAGTACTTC
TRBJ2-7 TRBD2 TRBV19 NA CASRSPGLAGYEQYF TGTGCCAGTAGATCACCGGGACTAGCTGGTTACGAGCAGTACTTC
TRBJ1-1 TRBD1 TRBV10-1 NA CASSESGDRATEAFF TGCGCCAGCAGTGAGTCGGGGGACAGGGCCACTGAAGCTTTCTTT
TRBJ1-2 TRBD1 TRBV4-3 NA CASSQGTGGNYGYTF TGCGCCAGCAGCCAAGGAACAGGGGGTAACTATGGCTACACCTTC
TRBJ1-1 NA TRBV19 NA CASSIGPQENTEAFF TGTGCCAGTAGTATAGGCCCCCAGGAGAACACTGAAGCTTTCTTT
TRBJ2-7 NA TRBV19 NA CASSSQAPSYEQYF TGTGCCAGTAGTAGTCAGGCACCCTCCTACGAGCAGTACTTC
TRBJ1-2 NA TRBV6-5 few CASRGQGKYYGYTF TGTGCCAGCAGAGGTCAGGGAAAATACTATGGCTACACCTTC
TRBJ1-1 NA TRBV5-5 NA CASSLAFDMEGQAFF TGTGCCAGCAGCTTAGCTTTTGACATGGAGGGCCAAGCTTTCTTT
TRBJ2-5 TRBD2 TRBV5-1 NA CASSGAGGTIQETQYF TGCGCCAGCAGCGGAGCGGGGGGGACGATCCAAGAGACCCAGTACTTC
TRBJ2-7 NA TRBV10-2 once CASSVRDTHYEQYF TGCGCCAGCAGCGTCCGGGACACACACTACGAGCAGTACTTC
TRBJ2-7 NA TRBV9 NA CASRPGGAGRQYF TGTGCCAGCAGACCAGGGGGAGCGGGCCGGCAGTACTTC
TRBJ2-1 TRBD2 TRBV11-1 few CASSSSGNHNEQFF TGTGCCAGCAGCTCTAGCGGGAACCACAATGAGCAGTTCTTC
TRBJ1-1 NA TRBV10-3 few CAISESSVKAFF TGTGCCATCAGTGAGTCTTCGGTTAAAGCTTTCTTT
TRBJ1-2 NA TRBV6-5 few CASRRNTDLGYGYTF TGTGCCAGCCGTAGAAATACAGATTTGGGCTATGGCTACACCTTC
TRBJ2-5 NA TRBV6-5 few CASTRTGNGQETQYF TGTGCCAGCACCCGTACAGGGAATGGACAAGAGACCCAGTACTTC
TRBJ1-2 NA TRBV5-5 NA CASSLVGQLSGYTF TGTGCCAGCAGCTTGGTCGGACAGCTATCTGGCTACACCTTC
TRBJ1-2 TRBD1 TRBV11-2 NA CASSSDRGLGYTF TGTGCCAGCAGCTCGGACAGGGGGCTGGGCTACACCTTC
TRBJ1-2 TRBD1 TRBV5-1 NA CASSEGQGGYTF TGCGCCAGCAGCGAAGGACAGGGTGGCTACACCTTC
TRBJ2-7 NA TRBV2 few CASSDHVGNFYGTYYEQYF TGTGCCAGCAGTGATCACGTAGGGAATTTCTACGGGACTTACTACGAGCAGTACTTC
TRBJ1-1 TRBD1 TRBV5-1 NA CASSSTTGGLAEAFF TGCGCCAGCAGCTCGACGACAGGGGGTCTCGCTGAAGCTTTCTTT
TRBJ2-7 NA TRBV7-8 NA CASSMRGSLSYEQYF TGTGCCAGCAGCATGCGAGGGTCCTTATCCTACGAGCAGTACTTC
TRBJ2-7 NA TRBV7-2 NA CASSLQGNYEQYF TGTGCCAGCAGTCTGCAGGGGAATTACGAGCAGTACTTC
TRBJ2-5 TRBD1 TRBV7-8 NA CASSPRTGGQETQYF TGTGCCAGCAGCCCCCGGACAGGGGGACAAGAGACCCAGTACTTC
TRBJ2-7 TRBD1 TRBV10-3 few CAISTGQTYEQYF TGTGCCATCAGCACGGGACAGACCTACGAGCAGTACTTC
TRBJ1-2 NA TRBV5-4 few CAVPAGVRGYTF TGTGCCGTTCCAGCGGGGGTTCGAGGCTACACCTTC
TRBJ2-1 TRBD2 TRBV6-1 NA CASSNGLAGYNEQFF TGTGCCAGCAGTAATGGACTAGCGGGCTACAATGAGCAGTTCTTC
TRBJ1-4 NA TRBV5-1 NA CASSPRTDSEKLFF TGCGCCAGCAGCCCCCGGACTGATTCGGAAAAACTGTTTTTT
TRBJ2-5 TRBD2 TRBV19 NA CASRGSGGLQETQYF TGTGCCAGTAGGGGGTCGGGGGGGTTACAAGAGACCCAGTACTTC